This T cell receptor beta chain originates from a study of PD-L1 blockade in urothelial cancer. Germline V gene lookup returns CDR1 SGHNT and CDR2 YENEEA. The CDR3 has 15 residues. Trimming removed 4 bases from V and 0 bases from J, with 9 bases in between. Of note for this clone: Its antigen is as yet unknown.

Time point denoted: pretreatment peripheral blood. Sequencing used immunoSEQ multiplex PCR; TCRdb keeps in-frame clones, though not all of them. The profile shows tens of thousands of clones, 75% to 90% of them singletons. Study outcomes and limitations: More expansion of tumor-associated blood clones, seen at 3 weeks, marked durable-benefit patients.

The sequence derives from a man aged 50-59 years with urothelial cancer. Sequenced material: PBMCs, taken around atezolizumab (anti-PD-L1) treatment. The chain has TRBV11-3 and TRBJ2-2; no firm D call. For the CDR3, the DNA is TGTGCCAGCAGCTCCCACCGGTCGAACACCGGGGAGCTGTTTTTT. It specifies CASSSHRSNTGELFF.